Shown below are 27 T cell receptor beta chains from a single sample sequenced in a study of control samples from healthy donors and cancer patients (dated by TCRdb to the early 2020s). The library was produced with the immunoSEQ multiplex PCR assay. TCRdb stores this immuneACCESS table with in-frame sequences only. Part of the clones is absent; in the studies checked, under half of the shortfall reflects unresolved V genes, and no reason is known for the rest. Across this sample there are some 89,000 clones, with about 83% seen only once. The ten largest clonotypes hold roughly 2% of the sample. The sequenced sample was blood. The receptors come from a woman aged 35 to 49 in good health.

This rearrangement joins TRBV3-1 (or the pseudogene TRBV3-2) to TRBJ2-3, with TRBD2 matching 7 bases. The CDR3 runs to 13 residues. Germline CDR1 reads LGHDT; CDR2 reads YNNKEL (reference sequence). The ends lost 4 bases at V and 4 bases at J; junction bases unmatched: 2. CDR3 sequence (DNA): TGTGCCAGCAGCCGGACTAGTTCAGATACGCAGTATTTT. This gives the protein CASSRTSSDTQYF.

The rearrangement joins TRBV19 to TRBJ1-5; possible D gene TRBD1, 6 bases. Germline-derived CDR1 and CDR2 are LNHDA and SQIVND (reference sequence). This CDR3 has 14 amino acids. Trimming removed 10 bases from V and 3 bases from J, with 16 bases in between. The CDR3: CATSDGGLNQPQHF. The CDR3 nucleotides are TGTGCCACCAGTGACGGGGGGCTCAATCAGCCCCAGCATTTT.

This chain links TRBV2 with TRBJ1-6, with D perhaps matching TRBD1 (6 bases). Trimming pared 6 bases from V and 6 bases from J, leaving 18 bases between. Germline CDR1 reads SNHLY; CDR2 reads FYNNEI. The CDR3 is 16 amino acids. The CDR3 sequence is CASSGGGGIINSPLHF. The CDR3 bases are TGTGCCAGCAGCGGGGGAGGGGGTATAATTAATTCACCCCTCCACTTT.

This chain connects TRBV6-2 or TRBV6-3 to TRBJ2-2; the match to TRBD2 covers 9 bases. The junction had 6 bases not matched to a gene; V was cut back by 0 bases and J by 1 base. Per the germline V gene, CDR1 is MNHEY and CDR2 is SVGEGT. This CDR3 contains 18 residues. CDR3 in DNA: TGTGCCAGCAGTTACTCGAAGACTAGCGGTGAGAACACCGGGGAGCTGTTTTTT. Amino acid sequence: CASSYSKTSGENTGELFF.

The chain couples TRBV7-8 to TRBJ1-1; D remains unclear. The CDR3 consists of 11 residues. V was cut by 5 bases and J by 6 bases, with 7 bases left in between. The V gene's germline CDR1 is SGHVS and CDR2 FQNEAQ. Here the CDR3 DNA reads TGTGCCAGCAGCCTTCGGGCTGAAGCTTTCTTT. This translates into CASSLRAEAFF. Supplemented by reference TRBV7-8 and TRBJ1-1, the full variable domain reads GAGVSQSPRYKVAKRGQDVALRCDPISGHVSLFWYQQALGQGPEFLTYFQNEAQLDKSGLPSDRFFAERPEGSVSTLKIQRTQQEDSAVYLCASSLRAEAFFGQGTRLTVV.

This sequence joins TRBV5-1 and TRBJ2-5; D is possibly TRBD1 (6 bases). Germline lookup yields CDR1 SGHRS and CDR2 YFSETQ. This CDR3 contains 15 residues. The ends were cut back, 1 base at V and 5 bases at J, with 15 bases in the middle. The CDR3 DNA reads TGCGCCAGCAGCTTGAGGCCCGCGCAGGGGGAGACCCAGTACTTC. Amino acid sequence: CASSLRPAQGETQYF.

This chain connects TRBV18 to TRBJ1-5; the D gene is possibly TRBD1 (6 bases). The CDR3 is made up of 16 amino acids. V was pared by 3 bases and J by 1 base, with 13 bases between. CDR1 is KGHSH, CDR2 LQKENI, per germline. The CDR3 nucleotides read TGTGCCAGCTCACCCGGGGCAGGGGTGAGCAATCAGCCCCAGCATTTT. It yields the protein CASSPGAGVSNQPQHF.

As regards this clone: Other DNA sequences of this sample code for an identical CDR3. The chain couples TRBV4-3 to TRBJ2-5; 11 bases line up with TRBD2. In germline, CDR1 is LGHNA, CDR2 YSLEER. This CDR3 has 16 residues. V shed 1 base and J 5 bases; nucleotides not matched to a gene: 6. The chain's CDR3 is CASSQVSGGAGETQYF. The CDR3 DNA sequence: TGCGCCAGCAGCCAAGTTAGCGGGGGGGCCGGGGAGACCCAGTACTTC.

This sequence joins TRBV7-2 and TRBJ1-2, with 7 positions matching TRBD1. CDR1 and CDR2 (germline): SGHTA, FQGNSA. CDR3 size: 17 residues. After removal of 8 bases from V and 2 bases from J, the junction contained 17 bases not matched to a gene. The DNA of the CDR3 is TGTGCCAGCGCTGACACCGCCCAGGGGGACCCGAACTATGGCTACACCTTC. It codes for CASADTAQGDPNYGYTF.

This clone was recorded once. CDR3 region: CASSLGPLSYEQYF. The CDR3 DNA reads as TGTGCCAGCAGCTTGGGACCCCTATCCTACGAGCAGTACTTC. V is TRBV5-8 and J is TRBJ2-7, with D hard to call. V gave up 0 bases and J gave up 1 base, with 8 bases separating them. The CDR3 totals 14 residues. CDR1 is SGHTS and CDR2 is YDEGEE in the germline V gene.

This chain uses TRBV5-1 with TRBJ2-1; TRBD2 matches 9 bases. This CDR3 has 19 residues. Trimming at V came to 4 bases and at J to 3 bases, leaving 17 bases not matched to a gene. CDR1 is SGHRS and CDR2 is YFSETQ in the germline V gene. Written as DNA, the CDR3 is TGCGCCAGCAGCCTGAAGGGTGGGTTCGTAGCGGGAGACTACAATGAGCAGTTCTTC. Protein product: CASSLKGGFVAGDYNEQFF.

There are a few counts of this clone. The chain joins TRBV3-1 (or the pseudogene TRBV3-2) to TRBJ2-2; D may be TRBD1 or TRBD2 (5 bases each). This CDR3 has 16 amino acids. Germline CDR1 is LGHDT and CDR2 is YNNKEL (reference sequence). The V gene lost 3 bases and the J gene lost 2 bases, with 13 bases spanning the gap. CDR3 sequence (DNA): TGTGCCAGCAGCCACAGGGTAGGAGGTAACACCGGGGAGCTGTTTTTT. This encodes CASSHRVGGNTGELFF.

The chain couples TRBV5-5 to TRBJ1-3, with D uncertain. The germline V gene encodes CDR1 SGHKS and CDR2 YYEKEE (reference sequence). V gave up 5 bases and J gave up 0 bases, with 18 bases separating them. CDR3 size: 17 residues. DNA of the CDR3: TGTGCCAGCAGGAAGAGTTTGCGGGGTATCTCTGGAAACACCATATATTTT. It specifies CASRKSLRGISGNTIYF.

The chain combines TRBV2 with TRBJ1-2; the D gene is possibly TRBD1 (6 bases). The germline V gene has CDR1 SNHLY and CDR2 FYNNEI. The CDR3 sequence is 16 residues long. Trimming removed 10 bases from V and 4 bases from J, with 25 bases in between. The CDR3 loop reads CANNMDSPISSYGYTF. The DNA for the CDR3 is TGTGCCAACAATATGGACAGCCCGATTAGTAGCTATGGCTACACCTTC. Together with reference TRBV2 and TRBJ1-2, the CDR3 gives the full variable domain: EPEVTQTPSHQVTQMGQEVILRCVPISNHLYFYWYRQILGQKVEFLVSFYNNEISEKSEIFDDQFSVERPDGSNFTLKIRSTKLEDSAMYFCANNMDSPISSYGYTFGSGTRLTVV.

This clone was counted only a few times. The V and J genes are TRBV2 and TRBJ2-1; 10 bases agree with TRBD2. Germline-derived CDR1 and CDR2 are SNHLY and FYNNEI. The V and J ends lost 6 bases and 5 bases, in that order; junction bases with no gene match: 10. The CDR3 is made up of 16 amino acids. The CDR3 nucleotides read TGTGCCAGCAGGAGAGCGGGGGGGGCCGGGAACAATGAGCAGTTCTTC. Encoded protein: CASRRAGGAGNNEQFF.

This clone has only a few counts. The chain joins TRBV4-3 to TRBJ1-6, with 7 bases that match TRBD1. Trimming removed 0 bases from V and 10 bases from J; junction bases left unmatched: 0. CDR1 is LGHNA and CDR2 is YSLEER in the germline V gene. CDR3 size: 13 residues. The DNA of the CDR3 is TGCGCCAGCAGCCAAGACAGGGGGTCACCCCTCCACTTT. This codes for CASSQDRGSPLHF.

The chain recombines TRBV15 with TRBJ1-1; TRBD1 aligns across 9 bases. Trimming took 5 bases from V and 4 from J; bases not matched to a gene: 8. The CDR3 is 15 residues long. In germline, CDR1 is LNHNV, CDR2 YYDKDF (reference sequence). CDR3 sequence (DNA): TGTGCCACCAGCGAAATACAGGGGGCCCTCACTGAAGCTTTCTTT. This translates into CATSEIQGALTEAFF.

This chain uses TRBV9 with TRBJ2-5; D possibly corresponds to TRBD2 (5 bases). Germline assignment: CDR1 SGDLS and CDR2 YYNGEE. The V end was cut by 0 bases, the J end by 5 bases, with 5 bases between. The CDR3 sequence is 12 residues long. Here the CDR3 DNA reads TGTGCCAGCAGCGTAGGAGGGGAGACCCAGTACTTC. It yields the protein CASSVGGETQYF. The entire variable domain, with the rest obtained from reference TRBV9 and TRBJ2-5, is as follows: DSGVTQTPKHLITATGQRVTLRCSPRSGDLSVYWYQQSLDQGLQFLIQYYNGEERAKGNILERFSAQQFPDLHSELNLSSLELGDSALYFCASSVGGETQYFGPGTRLLVL.

The J gene is TRBJ1-4, the V gene TRBV12-3 or TRBV12-4; no clear D gene. V was pared by 5 bases and J by 8 bases, with 9 bases between. CDR3 size: 12 residues. In DNA, the CDR3 is TGTGCCAGCAGTAGGATGGGGGAAAAACTGTTTTTT. This gives the protein CASSRMGEKLFF.

This clone has a single count. The chain joins TRBV13 to TRBJ2-1; D gene uncertain. CDR1 PRHDT and CDR2 FYEKMQ come from the germline V gene (reference sequence). The CDR3 is made up of 16 amino acids. Deletions cut 2 bases from V and 0 bases from J, with 11 bases between. The CDR3 nucleotides read TGTGCCAGCAGCTTAACGGGCAGACTCTCCTACAATGAGCAGTTCTTC. This sequence encodes CASSLTGRLSYNEQFF.

About this clone itself: This sample includes further DNA sequences coding for the same CDR3. The chain uses TRBV3-1 (or the pseudogene TRBV3-2) and TRBJ2-7; possibly TRBD2 for D (6 bases). This CDR3 comprises 11 residues. Germline lookup yields CDR1 LGHDT and CDR2 YNNKEL (reference sequence). V lost 3 bases and J 7 bases, leaving 7 bases between the germline ends. Here the CDR3 reads CASSQAGEQYF. CDR3 coding DNA: TGTGCCAGCAGCCAGGCGGGGGAGCAGTACTTC.

The genes are TRBV10-3 and TRBJ1-5; 10 bases agree with TRBD1. Trimming cost V 10 bases and J 2 bases; bases outside gene matches: 14. CDR3 length: 17 amino acids. Germline CDR1 and CDR2: ENHRY and SYGVKD. The CDR3: CATNPGQGLTGNQPQHF. The CDR3 bases are TGTGCCACGAATCCGGGACAGGGGCTCACGGGCAATCAGCCCCAGCATTTT.

This sequence joins TRBV5-8 and TRBJ2-7, with D uncertain. The ends were cut back, 1 base at V and 7 bases at J, with 12 bases in the middle. The CDR3 length is 13 residues. The germline gives CDR1 SGHTS, CDR2 YDEGEE. The CDR3 coding sequence is TGTGCCAGCAGCTTGTACAGTTTAAGGGAGCAGTACTTC. This translates into CASSLYSLREQYF.

The chain couples TRBV10-2 to TRBJ1-6; TRBD1 might be the D (6 bases). Trimming shortened V by 6 bases and J by 14 bases, and 26 bases separated the two germline ends. The CDR3 extends over 16 amino acids. CDR1 and CDR2 (germline): WSHSY, SAAADI. CDR3 nucleotides: TGCGCCAGCAGCAGCCTAGGGACACGGGAAGGCAGGACCCTCCACTTT. Protein: CASSSLGTREGRTLHF.

CDR3 sequence: CASSPGPRRTEAFF. In nucleotides, the CDR3 is TGCGCCAGCAGCCCCGGACCCAGGAGGACTGAAGCTTTCTTT. The chain is built from TRBV5-1 and TRBJ1-1; no firm D call. This CDR3 has 14 residues. V lost 4 bases and J 5 bases, leaving 15 bases between the germline ends. The germline gives CDR1 SGHRS, CDR2 YFSETQ. The full variable domain, completed using reference TRBV5-1 and TRBJ1-1, is KAGVTQTPRYLIKTRGQQVTLSCSPISGHRSVSWYQQTPGQGLQFLFEYFSETQRNKGNFPGRFSGRQFSNSRSEMNVSTLELGDSALYLCASSPGPRRTEAFFGQGTRLTVV.

The CDR3 region has the DNA TGTGCCAGCTCACCGGACTCTCCTGGGGCCAACGTCCTGACTTTC. This encodes CASSPDSPGANVLTF. The chain carries TRBV18 and TRBJ2-6; perhaps TRBD2 as D (5 bases). V lost 3 bases and J 2 bases, leaving 8 bases between the germline ends. CDR3 size: 15 residues. Per germline, CDR1 KGHSH and CDR2 LQKENI.

This rearrangement joins TRBV20-1 to TRBJ1-3, with D possibly matching TRBD1 (6 bases). Germline V gene lookup returns CDR1 DFQATT and CDR2 SNEGSKA (reference sequence). The CDR3 is made up of 16 amino acids. V gave up 3 bases and J gave up 3 bases, with 18 bases separating them. CDR3 region: CSASAGLTGVGNTIYF. CDR3 nucleotides: TGCAGTGCTAGTGCCGGGCTGACAGGAGTTGGAAACACCATATATTTT.